The sequence of this T cell receptor (beta chain) was determined in a study of Ad26.COV2.S vaccination and SARS-CoV-2 variants (dated by TCRdb to about 2021). Background for the entire study: Donors in the vaccine arm were drawn from COV1001, a multicentre, randomized, double-blind, placebo-controlled phase I-IIa trial testing Ad26.COV2.S in healthy adults. The TCR-sequenced set comprised approximately 32 samples: approximately 20 Ad26.COV2.S vaccine recipients, 5 placebo recipients and 8 SARS-CoV-2 convalescent individuals. Ad26.COV2.S was administered intramuscularly at a dose of 5x10^10 or 1x10^11 viral particles, either as one shot or as two shots given 56 days apart. The specificity and breadth of SARS-CoV-2-reactive T cell receptors after Ad26.COV2.S vaccination were assessed by TCRbeta repertoire sequencing. Trial participants were randomized into five groups of five, in which low-dose or high-dose Ad26.COV2.S was given once or twice, or placebo was given on both occasions. Investigators remained blinded to trial group allocation during experiments and outcome assessment. The paper's findings and limits, for the study overall: Non-spike TCR breadth was comparable between vaccine and placebo recipients, consistent with the vaccine containing only spike. The authors noted that total T cell responses may have been underestimated by the TCR breadth and depth analyses. The study was not powered for comparison of responses between vaccine doses or regimens. After vaccination, substantial breadth of spike-specific CD8+ and CD4+ T cell responses was reported. Spike-specific TCR breadth was higher in Ad26.COV2.S recipients than in placebo recipients (P = 0.0014).

The immunoSEQ Assay was the method used to sequence TCRbeta CDR3 regions. After extraction, genomic DNA underwent amplification by bias-controlled multiplex PCR, followed by high-throughput sequencing. The paper's processing steps were these. To quantify the absolute abundance of every unique TCRbeta CDR3 region, sequences were collapsed and filtered. Usable DNA was measured by amplifying reference genes present in all nucleated cells, and TCRbeta template counts were normalized to that usable DNA to estimate T cell fraction. Repertoire TCRs were annotated as SARS-CoV-2-specific by exact matching of V gene, CDR3 amino acid sequence and J gene to a known reactive TCR set. The reference SARS-CoV-2 TCR set came from MIRA and was filtered for enrichment in COVID-19-positive ImmuneCODE repertoires, removing public or cross-reactive TCRs. Drawing on the MIRA antigens, annotated TCRs were analysed further at the level of specific ORF or position within ORF. Breadth was defined as the number of annotated unique rearrangements divided by the total number of unique productive rearrangements, and depth was defined as the summed frequency of the annotated unique rearrangements. Two-sided Wilcoxon rank-sum tests were used to compare TCR breadth between groups. As stored in TCRdb, this immuneACCESS dataset retains in-frame rearrangements with V and J assigned. A fraction of the clones does not appear; measured against another copy, unresolved V genes explain less than half of the discrepancy, and the remainder lacks a known reason. Clone size and V and J calls were adopted from that table, with D and trimming inferred from the DNA. This sample holds hundreds of thousands of clones; around 83% were observed only once. Of the sample, about 3.3% falls within the top ten clones.

The label giving this sample's treatment or condition can be read as: over 15 received Ad26.COV2.S at low or high dose, single or two shots; roughly 5 received placebo; per-sample allocation not given. Repertoires of vaccine and placebo recipients were sequenced from samples taken on day 63 after the first injection. Cohort 1b enrolled about two dozen adults aged 18-55 years at a single site in Boston, USA, between 29 July and 7 August 2020. Ad26.COV2.S was a replication-incompetent adenovirus type 26 vector expressing a prefusion-stabilized SARS-CoV-2 spike protein from the original Wuhan strain. This clone was counted a few times. Its cognate antigen has yet to be identified. Base qualities are missing; no much larger clone stands one base away. Trimming takes 1 base from V and 3 bases from J, and the germline ends sit 12 bases apart. CDR3 length: 16 amino acids, cysteine to phenylalanine. CDR3 DNA only is kept here, 48 bases in frame from base 1. As encoded in the germline V gene (reference sequence), CDR1 is LGHDT while CDR2 is YNNKEL.

The V and J genes are TRBV3-1 (or the pseudogene TRBV3-2) and TRBJ2-2; the D gene cannot be resolved reliably. This TCR came from a person between 18 and 65 years old who received the Ad26.COV2.S COVID-19 vaccine or a placebo. The starting material was peripheral blood, obtained in a trial of Ad26.COV2.S vaccine versus placebo. The DNA is TGTGCCAGCAGCCAAGGTAGGCAGGAGTACACCGGGGAGCTGTTTTTT. Its translation is CASSQGRQEYTGELFF.